These 5 T cell receptor beta chains were all obtained from the same sample, sequenced in a study of T cells in narcolepsy. The table came from immunoSEQ multiplex PCR; TCRdb's copy has only in-frame clones and leaves some out. The data contain over 25,000 clones, about 90% of them singletons. The sequencing input was CD45RA- memory CD4+ T cells from PBMCs. The source of these receptors is a human donor with narcolepsy.

The chain is built from TRBV9 and TRBJ2-3, with 7 bases fitting TRBD2. This CDR3 is 15 amino acids long. The ends lost 0 bases at V and 6 bases at J; junction bases unmatched: 7. Germline V lookup: CDR1 SGDLS, CDR2 YYNGEE. CDR3 region: CASSVEGLPFDTQYF. CDR3 DNA: TGTGCCAGCAGCGTAGAGGGACTACCTTTTGATACGCAGTATTTT.

This rearrangement joins TRBV28 to TRBJ2-2; 10 nucleotides line up with TRBD1. This CDR3 region has 17 residues. With V trimmed by 3 bases and J by 1 base, 5 bases remained unmatched. The germline V gene encodes CDR1 MDHEN and CDR2 SYDVKM. DNA of the CDR3: TGTGCCAGCAGTTTGGCTTGGACAGGGGGGAACACCGGGGAGCTGTTTTTT. Translated, it gives CASSLAWTGGNTGELFF.

V usage is TRBV28 and J usage is TRBJ2-5; weak D call: TRBD2 (6 bases). There are 21 residues in the CDR3. CDR1 and CDR2 from the germline V gene are MDHEN and SYDVKM. Trimming left V 1 base short and J 2 bases short, with 29 bases between. The CDR3 spells CASSLSQALRPWVAVQETQYF. The CDR3 region has the DNA TGTGCCAGCAGTTTATCGCAGGCCTTGCGACCTTGGGTAGCGGTACAAGAGACCCAGTACTTC.

The genes are TRBV5-1 and TRBJ2-7, with D uncertain. Germline loops: CDR1 SGHRS, CDR2 YFSETQ. There are 13 residues in the CDR3. Between the trimmed V and J ends, which lost 4 bases and 2 bases, there was a span of 10 bases. The CDR3 nucleotides are TGCGCCAGCAGCCCGGATATCCCCTACGAGCAGTACTTC. Encoded protein: CASSPDIPYEQYF.

The chain combines TRBV2 with TRBJ2-1; 8 bases line up with TRBD2. The CDR3 is 14 residues long. Germline values: CDR1 SNHLY, CDR2 FYNNEI. V lost 10 bases and J lost 7; bases outside the gene matches: 12. The CDR3, as DNA: TGTGCCACTACTAGCGGAAGTCCTGGGAATGAGCAGTTCTTC. Its translation is CATTSGSPGNEQFF. Full variable domain (outside the CDR3, taken from reference TRBV2 and TRBJ2-1): EPEVTQTPSHQVTQMGQEVILRCVPISNHLYFYWYRQILGQKVEFLVSFYNNEISEKSEIFDDQFSVERPDGSNFTLKIRSTKLEDSAMYFCATTSGSPGNEQFFGPGTRLTVL.